One sample yielded the 24 T cell receptor beta chains listed below, sequenced in a study of blood T cell repertoires in COVID-19. Repertoires were generated with immunoSEQ multiplex PCR, while TCRdb's copy carries only in-frame clones and drops some. The repertoire has over 100,000 clones, approximately 89% of them found once; the top ten carry 10%. The material sequenced was peripheral blood. The receptor source for this set is a man in his forties or fifties with acute or convalescent COVID-19.

The chain employs TRBV14 and TRBJ2-1; D is uncertain. Trimming left V 0 bases short and J 10 bases short, with 10 bases between. CDR1 and CDR2 (germline): SGHDN, FVKESK. The CDR3 is 13 amino acids. The CDR3, as DNA: TGTGCCAGCAGCCAAGATCGGAGAAGGGAGCAGTTCTTC. It is translated as CASSQDRRREQFF.

This clone was seen repeatedly, ten times or more. V is TRBV3-1 (or the pseudogene TRBV3-2) and J is TRBJ2-7; D not certain. The CDR3 is made up of 14 amino acids. The V and J ends lost 0 bases and 1 base respectively, with 7 bases between them. CDR1 and CDR2 from the germline V gene are LGHDT and YNNKEL (reference sequence). CDR3: CASSQDSWSYEQYF. CDR3 DNA sequence: TGTGCCAGCAGCCAAGATAGTTGGTCCTACGAGCAGTACTTC.

The CDR3 protein is CASSFLYETQYF. CDR3 bases: TGCGCCAGCAGTTTCCTCTACGAGACCCAGTACTTC. The V and J genes are TRBV23-1 and TRBJ2-5; D not resolved. TRBV23-1 is marked as an open reading frame, function uncertain. V was clipped by 5 bases and J by 5 bases, with 9 bases between them. CDR3 length: 12 amino acids.

The V and J genes are TRBV7-2 and TRBJ2-3, with D possibly TRBD2 on 6 matching bases. Germline CDR1 SGHTA, CDR2 FQGNSA. The CDR3 length is 14 residues. V was pared by 9 bases and J by 2 bases, with 15 bases between. The CDR3 DNA follows: TGTGCCAGTTTGTGGGACTTATACACAGATACGCAGTATTTT. It encodes CASLWDLYTDTQYF.

This rearrangement joins TRBV24-1 to TRBJ2-5; 8 bases are a match to TRBD1. J was trimmed by 1 base and V by 9 bases; bases with no gene match: 9. This CDR3 region has 15 residues. CDR1 is KGHDR, CDR2 SFDVKD, per germline. The CDR3 coding sequence is TGTGCCACCTCCCTGGCAGGGGGCCCCCAAGAGACCCAGTACTTC. Translating gives CATSLAGGPQETQYF.

The V call is TRBV5-4, the J call TRBJ1-2, with 7 bases matching TRBD1. From germline, CDR1 is SGHNT and CDR2 YYREEE (reference sequence). The CDR3 is 15 amino acids. The trim removed 4 bases at V and 1 base at J, leaving 7 bases unmatched. The CDR3 protein is CASSPEGAINYGYTF. The CDR3 nucleotides are TGTGCCAGCAGCCCAGAGGGGGCTATTAACTATGGCTACACCTTC. The full variable domain, completed using reference TRBV5-4 and TRBJ1-2, is ETGVTQSPTHLIKTRGQQVTLRCSSQSGHNTVSWYQQALGQGPQFIFQYYREEENGRGNFPPRFSGLQFPNYSSELNVNALELDDSALYLCASSPEGAINYGYTFGSGTRLTVV.

The chain recombines TRBV6-2 or TRBV6-3 with TRBJ1-6; D is perhaps TRBD1 (5 bases). Trimming took off 0 bases at V and 10 bases at J, with 22 bases between the two ends. The germline gives CDR1 MNHEY, CDR2 SVGEGT. CDR3 size: 18 residues. CDR3 DNA sequence: TGTGCCAGCAGTTACTCGAGCCTCGGGACTGCTTGGCGATCACCCCTCCACTTT. Translated: CASSYSSLGTAWRSPLHF.

V is TRBV10-2 and J is TRBJ2-3; maybe TRBD2 (6 bases). This CDR3 has 15 amino acids. Per the germline V gene, CDR1 is WSHSY and CDR2 is SAAADI. V lost 4 bases and J 2 bases, leaving 13 bases between the germline ends. CDR3 region: CASSGRAGPTDTQYF. CDR3 in DNA: TGCGCCAGCAGTGGAAGGGCGGGGCCCACAGATACGCAGTATTTT.

The genes are TRBV19 and TRBJ2-1; a weak D match, TRBD2 (5 bases). The CDR3 is 16 residues long. Trimming cost V 1 base and J 0 bases, with 10 bases left between them. Germline-derived CDR1 and CDR2 are LNHDA and SQIVND (reference sequence). For the CDR3, the DNA is TGTGCCAGTAGTATAGTAGGTGGGAGCTCCTACAATGAGCAGTTCTTC. Protein product: CASSIVGGSSYNEQFF. Based on the CDR3 plus reference TRBV19 and TRBJ2-1, the full variable domain is DGGITQSPKYLFRKEGQNVTLSCEQNLNHDAMYWYRQDPGQGLRLIYYSQIVNDFQKGDIAEGYSVSREKKESFPLTVTSAQKNPTAFYLCASSIVGGSSYNEQFFGPGTRLTVL.

The V gene is TRBV6-6, the J gene TRBJ1-1; no firm D call. Germline V lookup: CDR1 MNHNY, CDR2 SVGAGI (reference sequence). V lost 2 bases and J 1 base, leaving 8 bases between the germline ends. CDR3 length equals 14 residues. The CDR3 sequence: CASSYPQRNTEAFF. The CDR3 nucleotides are TGTGCCAGCAGTTACCCACAGAGGAACACTGAAGCTTTCTTT.

CDR3 DNA: TGTGCCAGCAGTGACGGACTAGCGGGAGCTCGGAATCAGTATTTT. It is translated as CASSDGLAGARNQYF. The chain recombines TRBV6-4 with TRBJ2-3, with 13 bases fitting TRBD2. V dropped 2 bases and J dropped 12; count of bases not matched to a gene: 8. Germline CDR1 reads MRHNA; CDR2 reads SNTAGT. This CDR3 contains 15 residues.

V usage is TRBV3-1 (or the pseudogene TRBV3-2) and J usage is TRBJ1-5; maybe TRBD1 (6 bases). CDR3 length equals 15 residues. From germline, CDR1 is LGHDT and CDR2 YNNKEL (reference sequence). The V end lost 4 bases, the J end lost 4 bases, and 14 bases lay between the germline ends. The chain's CDR3 is CASSPSVGGNQPQHF. The CDR3 DNA reads TGTGCCAGCAGCCCATCGGTAGGGGGTAATCAGCCCCAGCATTTT.

This chain links TRBV19 with TRBJ1-5, with a possible D match to TRBD1 (6 bases). V was clipped by 5 bases and J by 4 bases, with 12 bases between them. The CDR3 has 14 amino acids. From germline, CDR1 is LNHDA and CDR2 SQIVND (reference sequence). CDR3 amino acids: CASSPQGLNQPQHF. CDR3 nucleotides: TGTGCCAGTAGTCCACAGGGACTAAATCAGCCCCAGCATTTT.

This clone was detected only once. The rearrangement joins TRBV4-1 to TRBJ2-1; 9 bases are shared with TRBD2. Trimming at V came to 4 bases and at J to 4 bases, leaving 5 bases not matched to a gene. Germline loops: CDR1 MGHRA, CDR2 YSYEKL. The CDR3 contains 15 residues. This chain's CDR3 is CASSLGLASYNEQFF. CDR3 DNA: TGCGCCAGCAGCCTGGGACTAGCTTCTTACAATGAGCAGTTCTTC.

This sequence joins TRBV5-1 and TRBJ1-4, with 7 bases matching TRBD1. V lost 0 bases and J lost 10; bases outside the gene matches: 12. CDR1 is SGHRS and CDR2 is YFSETQ in the germline V gene. The CDR3 totals 16 residues. This CDR3 reads CASSLGVGQQYRKLFF. For the CDR3, the DNA is TGCGCCAGCAGCTTGGGGGTGGGACAGCAGTATCGAAAACTGTTTTTT.

This clone was seen only a few times. This sequence joins TRBV3-1 (or the pseudogene TRBV3-2) and TRBJ1-1; D is possibly TRBD1 (6 bases). The CDR3 extends over 17 amino acids. The V end lost 4 bases, the J end lost 6 bases, and 24 bases lay between the germline ends. Germline V gene sequence: CDR1 LGHDT, CDR2 YNNKEL (reference sequence). The CDR3 sequence: CASSRQSSQGGSAEAFF. CDR3 sequence (DNA): TGTGCCAGCAGCCGGCAAAGCTCACAGGGTGGGAGCGCTGAAGCTTTCTTT.

Only one count was recorded for this clone. This sequence joins TRBV11-2 and TRBJ1-1; TRBD1 matches at 7 bases. In germline, CDR1 is SGHAT, CDR2 FQNNGV. Germline trimming cut 1 base from V and 3 bases from J; bases unmatched to any gene: 5. The CDR3 runs to 15 residues. CDR3 in amino acids: CASSLVGTGDTEAFF. The CDR3 bases are TGTGCCAGCAGCTTAGTTGGTACAGGGGACACTGAAGCTTTCTTT.

The rearrangement uses TRBV29-1 and TRBJ1-2; no firm D call. Germline V gene lookup returns CDR1 SQVTM and CDR2 ANQGSEA. Between the trimmed V and J ends, which lost 2 bases and 5 bases, there was a span of 12 bases. This CDR3 is 13 amino acids long. CDR3 in amino acids: CSVELEGWYGYTF. CDR3 bases: TGCAGCGTTGAACTTGAGGGTTGGTATGGCTACACCTTC.

Details on this clone: At one end, the junction sequence differs from germline, possibly due to a read error. This chain joins TRBV5-5 and TRBJ2-3; TRBD1 agrees at 10 bases. This CDR3 has 13 residues. Germline V gene sequence: CDR1 SGHKS, CDR2 YYEKEE (reference sequence). As DNA, the CDR3 is TGTGCCAGCAGCTTGGCTCCGGGACAGGGGTTGCATTTT. It translates to CASSLAPGQGLHF.

This clone was observed a single time. The chain is built from TRBV18 and TRBJ2-5; the D gene is possibly TRBD1 (5 bases). Germline V lookup: CDR1 KGHSH, CDR2 LQKENI. This CDR3 spans 14 amino acids. Trimming left V 6 bases short and J 2 bases short, with 13 bases between. The CDR3 here is CASSPGHTQETQYF. The DNA of the CDR3 is TGTGCCAGCTCTCCCGGACACACTCAAGAGACCCAGTACTTC.

The V call is TRBV5-5, the J call TRBJ2-3; D is perhaps TRBD2 (6 bases). Trimming shortened V by 4 bases and J by 6 bases, and 18 bases separated the two germline ends. Germline CDR1 reads SGHKS; CDR2 reads YYEKEE (reference sequence). The CDR3 has 15 residues. CDR3 protein: CASSPRLVRTDTQYF. CDR3 nucleotide sequence: TGTGCCAGCAGCCCTAGACTAGTTCGAACGGATACGCAGTATTTT.

The CDR3 is CASRRLRGLTTSEAFF. As DNA, the CDR3 is TGTGCCAGCAGGCGCTTACGGGGTTTGACAACCTCTGAAGCTTTCTTT. The V call is TRBV7-9, the J call TRBJ1-1, with D hard to call. Trimming took 6 bases from V and 6 from J, leaving 23 bases between them. CDR3 length equals 16 residues. Germline V gene lookup returns CDR1 SEHNR and CDR2 FQNEAQ (reference sequence).

This chain links TRBV5-1 with TRBJ1-1, with 8 bases matching TRBD1. The CDR3 sequence is 15 residues long. J lost 6 bases, V lost 4 bases, and 11 bases had no gene match. Germline CDR1 SGHRS, CDR2 YFSETQ. CDR3 coding DNA: TGCGCCAGCAGCCGAAAACCGGGACAGGCCTCTGAAGCTTTCTTT. Its translation: CASSRKPGQASEAFF.

The rearrangement joins TRBV6-5 to TRBJ1-1; D is uncertain. Trimming left V 5 bases short and J 0 bases short, with 4 bases between. The CDR3 runs 12 residues. Per germline, CDR1 MNHEY and CDR2 SVGAGI. CDR3 in DNA: TGTGCCAGCAGTCCGGTGAACACTGAAGCTTTCTTT. Translation: CASSPVNTEAFF.